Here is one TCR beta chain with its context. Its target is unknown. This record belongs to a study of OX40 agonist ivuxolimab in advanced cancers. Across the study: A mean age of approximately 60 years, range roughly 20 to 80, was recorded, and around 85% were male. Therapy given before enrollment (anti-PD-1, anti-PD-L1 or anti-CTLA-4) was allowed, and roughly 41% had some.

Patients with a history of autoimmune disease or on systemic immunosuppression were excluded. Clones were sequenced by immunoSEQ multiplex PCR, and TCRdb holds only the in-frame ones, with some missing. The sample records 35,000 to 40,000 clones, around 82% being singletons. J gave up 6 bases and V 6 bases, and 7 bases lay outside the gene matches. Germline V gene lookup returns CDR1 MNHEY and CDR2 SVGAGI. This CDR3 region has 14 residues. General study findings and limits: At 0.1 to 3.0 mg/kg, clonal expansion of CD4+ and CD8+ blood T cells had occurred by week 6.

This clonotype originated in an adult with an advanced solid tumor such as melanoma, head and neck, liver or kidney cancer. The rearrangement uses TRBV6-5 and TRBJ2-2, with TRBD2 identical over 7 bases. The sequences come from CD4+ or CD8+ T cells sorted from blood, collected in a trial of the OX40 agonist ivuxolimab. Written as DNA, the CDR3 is TGTGCCAGCAGCGAGCGGGGAGAGGCCGGGGAGCTGTTTTTT. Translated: CASSERGEAGELFF.